Sequencing of this T cell receptor beta chain was carried out in a study of CD8 T cells in ankylosing spondylitis (dated by TCRdb to 2016 to 2017). At the level of the whole study: To find TCR variants linked to disease, the study profiled T cell receptor beta repertoires in ankylosing spondylitis patients and healthy donors. In total, the full study cohort was made up of some 100 healthy donors and some 26 ankylosing spondylitis patients. Peripheral blood samples were taken, and synovial fluid was additionally collected from ankylosing spondylitis patients.

The paper's findings and limits, for the study overall: Some of the motif variants had been reported before in the synovial fluid and blood of reactive arthritis patients, a finding that suggests common disease-initiation mechanisms. Blood from ankylosing spondylitis patients appeared to be characterized by a TCR beta motif composed of roughly eight highly homologous amino acid variants. The disease-linked clones showed a CD8+ phenotype and occurred at relatively low frequencies in peripheral blood. The disease-linked clones were reported to be significantly enriched in matched synovial fluid samples from ankylosing spondylitis patients.

The CDR3, cysteine through phenylalanine, is 15 amino acids long. The kept DNA is CDR3 alone, 45 bases in frame from the first base. The junction shows trimming of 5 bases on V and 5 bases on J, and the gene matches do not reach 8 bases of it. Looking up the germline V gene yields CDR1 SGHTA and CDR2 FQGNSA. Sequencer: Illumina HiSeq 2500. TCR beta libraries were prepared by quantitative 5'-RACE with molecular barcodes. Per the source publication's procedure: A new computational method based on a probabilistic model of VDJ rearrangement was used to identify disease-linked TCR variants. TCRdb trimmed public reads at Q25 via fastp, called clones via MiXCR and kept in-frame beta chains. Rows with one shared CDR3 protein collapse into an entry with the most common genes and DNA. These V and J calls derive from TCRdb rather than the authors' analysis. For this sample there are about 90,000 distinct CDR3 sequences; more than 8.5% appear just once. The ten largest account for under 35% of the sample.

This clonotype was detected a few times. This receptor's antigen is unknown. Base qualities were left out, and no much larger clone turns up one base away. The source material was blood, either unsorted or a sorted T cell fraction (not recorded which). The TCR originated in a male donor with ankylosing spondylitis. The chain is encoded by TRBV7-2 joined to TRBJ1-5; TRBD1 fits 8 bases in the junction. CDR3 protein: CASSLIDRGDQPQHF. The bases are TGTGCCAGCAGCCTGATAGACAGGGGAGATCAGCCCCAGCATTTT.